This TCR beta chain is from a study of shared clonotypes between healthy human individuals. Points from the study as a whole: Naive subsets generally had larger estimated richness than memory subsets.

The CDR3 contains 14 residues. V gave up 2 bases and J gave up 7 bases; unmatched junction bases: 5. Germline CDR1 is SNHLY and CDR2 is FYNNEI. From CD4+ cells came CD45RA+ naive and CD45RA-negative memory subsets. Only a few counts were recorded for this clone. The antigen is unknown. Sequencing was at deep level. The authors split each subset's genomic DNA evenly across several immunoSEQ plates. Sequencing used immunoSEQ multiplex PCR; TCRdb keeps in-frame clones, though not all of them. Found here are 2.3 million or so clones, approximately 93% of them singletons; the top ten hold 0.3% to 0.4%. Sequenced input: naive CD4+ T cells from PBMCs. Subset denoted: CD45RA+ positively selected. The chain employs TRBV2 and TRBJ1-5; 7 bases map to TRBD1. The TCR sequence derives from a man between 18 and 29 years old in good health. Some clones in this sample may be carry-over from other donors' samples. This chain's CDR3 is CASSESYRGQPQHF. CDR3 nucleotides: TGTGCCAGCAGTGAAAGTTACAGGGGACAGCCCCAGCATTTT.